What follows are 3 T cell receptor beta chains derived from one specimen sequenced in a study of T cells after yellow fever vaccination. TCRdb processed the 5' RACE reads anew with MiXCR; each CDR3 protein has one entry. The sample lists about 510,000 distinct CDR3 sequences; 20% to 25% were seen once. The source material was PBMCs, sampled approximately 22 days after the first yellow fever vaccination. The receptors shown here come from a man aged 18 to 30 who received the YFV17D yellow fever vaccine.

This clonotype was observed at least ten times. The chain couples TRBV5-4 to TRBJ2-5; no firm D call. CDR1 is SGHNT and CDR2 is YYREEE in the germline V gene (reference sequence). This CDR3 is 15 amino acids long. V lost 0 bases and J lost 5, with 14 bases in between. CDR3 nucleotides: TGTGCCAGCAGCTTGGGGGTTGAAGCGAAGGAGACCCAGTACTTC. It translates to CASSLGVEAKETQYF.

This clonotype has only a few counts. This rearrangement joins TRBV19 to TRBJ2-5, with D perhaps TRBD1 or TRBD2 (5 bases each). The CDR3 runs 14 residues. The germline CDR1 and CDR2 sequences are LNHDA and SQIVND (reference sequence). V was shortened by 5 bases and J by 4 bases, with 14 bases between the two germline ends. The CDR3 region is CASSPYPGRETQYF. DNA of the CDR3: TGTGCCAGTAGTCCCTACCCAGGGAGAGAGACCCAGTACTTC.

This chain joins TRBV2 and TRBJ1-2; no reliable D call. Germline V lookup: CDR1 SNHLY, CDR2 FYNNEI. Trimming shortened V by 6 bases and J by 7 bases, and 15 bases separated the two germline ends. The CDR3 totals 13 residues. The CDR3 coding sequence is TGTGCCAGCAGCGAACTGGCGGGCGGTGGCTACACCTTC. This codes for CASSELAGGGYTF.